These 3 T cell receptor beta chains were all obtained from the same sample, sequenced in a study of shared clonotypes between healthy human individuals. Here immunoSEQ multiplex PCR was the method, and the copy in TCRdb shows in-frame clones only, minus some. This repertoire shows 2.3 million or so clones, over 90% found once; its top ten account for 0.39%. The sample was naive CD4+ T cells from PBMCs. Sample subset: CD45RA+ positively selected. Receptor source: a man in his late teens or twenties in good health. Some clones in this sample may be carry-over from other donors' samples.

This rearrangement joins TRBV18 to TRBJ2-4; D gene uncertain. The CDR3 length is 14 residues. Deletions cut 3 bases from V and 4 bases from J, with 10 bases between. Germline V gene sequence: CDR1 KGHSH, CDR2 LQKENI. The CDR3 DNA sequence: TGTGCCAGCTCACCGCAACAGTCAAAAAACATTCAGTACTTC. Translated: CASSPQQSKNIQYF.

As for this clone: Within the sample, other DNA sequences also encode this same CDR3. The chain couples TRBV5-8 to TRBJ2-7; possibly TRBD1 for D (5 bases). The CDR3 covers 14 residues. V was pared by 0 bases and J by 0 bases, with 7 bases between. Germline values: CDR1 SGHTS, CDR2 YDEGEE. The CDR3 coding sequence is TGTGCCAGCAGCTTGGGGGGCGGCTCCTACGAGCAGTACTTC. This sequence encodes CASSLGGGSYEQYF. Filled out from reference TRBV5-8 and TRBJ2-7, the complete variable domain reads EAGVTQSPTHLIKTRGQQATLRCSPISGHTSVYWYQQALGLGLQFLLWYDEGEERNRGNFPPRFSGRQFPNYSSELNVNALELEDSALYLCASSLGGGSYEQYFGPGTRLTVT.

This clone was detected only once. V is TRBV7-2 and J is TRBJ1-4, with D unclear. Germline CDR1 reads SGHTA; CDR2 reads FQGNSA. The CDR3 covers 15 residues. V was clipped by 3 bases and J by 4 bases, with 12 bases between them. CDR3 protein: CASSFGRQINEKLFF. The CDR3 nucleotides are TGTGCCAGCAGCTTCGGAAGGCAGATTAATGAAAAACTGTTTTTT.